This T cell receptor beta chain was documented in a study of neurological immune-mediated disorders. The unsorted libraries were made from 2 million PBMCs kept at -80 C. Trimming pared 6 bases from V and 3 bases from J, leaving 6 bases between. Per the germline V gene, CDR1 is ENHRY and CDR2 is SYGVKD. CDR3 length: 11 amino acids. This clonotype was observed a few times. A much larger clonotype is one base distant, so this may be a read error. In TCRdb, the 5' RACE reads were re-called with MiXCR into one record per CDR3 protein. Among about 74,000 distinct CDR3 sequences listed, approximately 5.2% were seen once.

Input material: PBMCs. The clonotype comes from a young man with multiple sclerosis. The chain carries TRBV10-3 and TRBJ2-7; possibly TRBD1 for D (6 bases). The CDR3 here is CAIRTGYEQYF. The CDR3 nucleotides read TGTGCCATCAGGACAGGCTACGAGCAGTACTTC.